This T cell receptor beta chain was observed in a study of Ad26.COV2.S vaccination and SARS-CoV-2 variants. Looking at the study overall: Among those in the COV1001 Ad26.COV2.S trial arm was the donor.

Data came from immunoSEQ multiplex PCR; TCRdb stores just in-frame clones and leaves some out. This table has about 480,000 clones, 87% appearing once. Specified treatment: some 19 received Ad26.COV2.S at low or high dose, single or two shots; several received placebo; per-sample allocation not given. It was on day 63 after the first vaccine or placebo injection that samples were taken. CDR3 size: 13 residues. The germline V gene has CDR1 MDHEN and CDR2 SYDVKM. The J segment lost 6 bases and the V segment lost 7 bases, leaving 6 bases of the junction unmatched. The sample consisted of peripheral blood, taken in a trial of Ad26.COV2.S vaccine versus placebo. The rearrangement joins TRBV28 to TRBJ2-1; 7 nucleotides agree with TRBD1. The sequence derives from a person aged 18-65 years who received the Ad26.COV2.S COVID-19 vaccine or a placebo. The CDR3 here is CASTLPGGNEQFF. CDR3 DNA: TGTGCCAGCACCCTTCCAGGGGGCAATGAGCAGTTCTTC.